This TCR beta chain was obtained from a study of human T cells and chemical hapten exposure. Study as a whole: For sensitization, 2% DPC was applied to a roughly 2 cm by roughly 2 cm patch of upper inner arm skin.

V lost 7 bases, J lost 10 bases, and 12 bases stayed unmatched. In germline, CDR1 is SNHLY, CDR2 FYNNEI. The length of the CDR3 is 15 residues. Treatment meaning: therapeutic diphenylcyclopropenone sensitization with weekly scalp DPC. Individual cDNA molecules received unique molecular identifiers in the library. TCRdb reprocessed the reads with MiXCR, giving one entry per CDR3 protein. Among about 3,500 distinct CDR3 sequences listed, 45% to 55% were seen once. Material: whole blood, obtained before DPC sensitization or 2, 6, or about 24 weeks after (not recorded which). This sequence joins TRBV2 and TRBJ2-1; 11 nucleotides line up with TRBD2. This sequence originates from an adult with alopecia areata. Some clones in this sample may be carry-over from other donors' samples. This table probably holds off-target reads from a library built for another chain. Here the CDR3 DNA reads TGTGCCAGCACTAAGGAACTAGCGGGGGCTTGGGAGCAGTTCTTC. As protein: CASTKELAGAWEQFF.